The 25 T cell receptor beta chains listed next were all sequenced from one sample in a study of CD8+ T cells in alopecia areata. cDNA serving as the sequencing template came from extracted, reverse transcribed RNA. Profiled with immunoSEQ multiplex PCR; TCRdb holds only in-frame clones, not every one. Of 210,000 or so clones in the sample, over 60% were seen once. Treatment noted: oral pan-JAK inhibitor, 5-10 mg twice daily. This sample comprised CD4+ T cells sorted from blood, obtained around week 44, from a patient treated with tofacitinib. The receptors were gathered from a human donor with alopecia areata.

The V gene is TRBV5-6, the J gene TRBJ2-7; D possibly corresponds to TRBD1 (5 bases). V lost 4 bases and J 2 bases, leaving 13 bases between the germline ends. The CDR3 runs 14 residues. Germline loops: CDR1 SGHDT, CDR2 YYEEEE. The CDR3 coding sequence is TGTGCCAGCAGCCGGCGACAGTTACCCTACGAGCAGTACTTC. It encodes CASSRRQLPYEQYF. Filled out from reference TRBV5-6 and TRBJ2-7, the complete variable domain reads DAGVTQSPTHLIKTRGQQVTLRCSPKSGHDTVSWYQQALGQGPQFIFQYYEEEERQRGNFPDRFSGHQFPNYSSELNVNALLLGDSALYLCASSRRQLPYEQYFGPGTRLTVT.

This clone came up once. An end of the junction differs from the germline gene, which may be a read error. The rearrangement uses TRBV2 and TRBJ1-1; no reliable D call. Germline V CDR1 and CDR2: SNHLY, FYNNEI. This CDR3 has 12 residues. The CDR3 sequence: CAGRRLGTEAFF. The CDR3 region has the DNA TGTGCCGGCAGGAGACTCGGGACTGAAGCTTTCTTT.

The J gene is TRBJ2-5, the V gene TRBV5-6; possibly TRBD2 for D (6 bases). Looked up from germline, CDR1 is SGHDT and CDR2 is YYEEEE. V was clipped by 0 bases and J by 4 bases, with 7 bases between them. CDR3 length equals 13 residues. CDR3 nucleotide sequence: TGTGCCAGCAGCTTGGCTAGCGTAGAGACCCAGTACTTC. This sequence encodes CASSLASVETQYF.

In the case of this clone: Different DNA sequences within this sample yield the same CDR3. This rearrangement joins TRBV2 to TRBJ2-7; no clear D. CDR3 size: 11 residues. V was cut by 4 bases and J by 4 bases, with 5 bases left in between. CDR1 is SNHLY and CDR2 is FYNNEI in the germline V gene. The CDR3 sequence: CASSVRYEQYF. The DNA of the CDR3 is TGTGCCAGCAGTGTTAGGTACGAGCAGTACTTC. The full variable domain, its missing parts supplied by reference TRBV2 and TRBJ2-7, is EPEVTQTPSHQVTQMGQEVILRCVPISNHLYFYWYRQILGQKVEFLVSFYNNEISEKSEIFDDQFSVERPDGSNFTLKIRSTKLEDSAMYFCASSVRYEQYFGPGTRLTVT.

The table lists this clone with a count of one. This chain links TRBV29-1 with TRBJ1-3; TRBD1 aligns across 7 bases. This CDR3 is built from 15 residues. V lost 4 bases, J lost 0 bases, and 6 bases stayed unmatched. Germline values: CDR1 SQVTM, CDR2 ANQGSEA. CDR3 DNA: TGCAGCGTTGGCTATGGGACAGTCTCTGGAAACACCATATATTTT. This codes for CSVGYGTVSGNTIYF.

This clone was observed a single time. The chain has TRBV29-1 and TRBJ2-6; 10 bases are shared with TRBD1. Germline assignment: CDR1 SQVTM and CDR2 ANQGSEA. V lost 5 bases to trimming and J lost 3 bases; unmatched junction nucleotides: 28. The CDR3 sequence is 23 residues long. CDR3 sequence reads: CSVPASGRGGQGPPPLGANVLTF. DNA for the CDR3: TGCAGCGTTCCTGCTTCTGGTCGGGGGGGACAGGGGCCTCCTCCCCTTGGGGCCAACGTCCTGACTTTC. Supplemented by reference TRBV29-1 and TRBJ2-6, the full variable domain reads SAVISQKPSRDICQRGTSLTIQCQVDSQVTMMFWYRQQPGQSLTLIATANQGSEATYESGFVIDKFPISRPNLTFSTLTVSNMSPEDSSIYLCSVPASGRGGQGPPPLGANVLTFGAGSRLTVL.

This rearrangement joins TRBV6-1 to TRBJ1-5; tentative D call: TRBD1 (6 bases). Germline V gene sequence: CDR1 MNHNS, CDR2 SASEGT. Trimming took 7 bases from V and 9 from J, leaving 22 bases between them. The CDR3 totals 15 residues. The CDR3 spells CASMRGGPTMMPQHF. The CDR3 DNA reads TGTGCCAGCATGAGGGGGGGACCGACAATGATGCCCCAGCATTTT.

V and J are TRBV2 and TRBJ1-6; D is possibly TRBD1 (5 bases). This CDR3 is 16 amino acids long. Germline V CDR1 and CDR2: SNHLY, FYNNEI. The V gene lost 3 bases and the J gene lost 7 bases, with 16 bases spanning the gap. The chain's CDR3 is CASSERSAAGNSPLHF. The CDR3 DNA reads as TGTGCCAGCAGTGAGAGGTCGGCGGCAGGGAATTCACCCCTCCACTTT.

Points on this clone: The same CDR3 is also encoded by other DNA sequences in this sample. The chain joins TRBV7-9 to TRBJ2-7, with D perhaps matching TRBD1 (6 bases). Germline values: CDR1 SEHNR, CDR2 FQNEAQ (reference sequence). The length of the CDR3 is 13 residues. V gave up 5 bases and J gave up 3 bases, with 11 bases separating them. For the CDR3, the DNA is TGTGCCAGCAGCCCCGGGACAAGCTACGAGCAGTACTTC. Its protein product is CASSPGTSYEQYF.

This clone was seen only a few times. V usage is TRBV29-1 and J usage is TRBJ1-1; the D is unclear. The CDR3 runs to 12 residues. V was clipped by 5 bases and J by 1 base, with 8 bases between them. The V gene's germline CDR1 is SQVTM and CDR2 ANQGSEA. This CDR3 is CSVREGNTEAFF. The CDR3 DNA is TGCAGCGTTCGAGAGGGGAACACTGAAGCTTTCTTT.

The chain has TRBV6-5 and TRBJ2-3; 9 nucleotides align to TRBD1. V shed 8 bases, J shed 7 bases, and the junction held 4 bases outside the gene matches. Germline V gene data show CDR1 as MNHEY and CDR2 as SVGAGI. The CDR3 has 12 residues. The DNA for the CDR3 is TGTGCCAGCGTGGGACAGGGTAATACGCAGTATTTT. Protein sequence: CASVGQGNTQYF.

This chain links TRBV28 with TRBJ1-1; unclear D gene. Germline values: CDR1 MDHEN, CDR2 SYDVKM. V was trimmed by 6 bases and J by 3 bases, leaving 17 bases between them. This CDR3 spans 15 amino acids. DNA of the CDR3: TGTGCCAGCAGCCCACTCAAGTGGGTGCACACTGAAGCTTTCTTT. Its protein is CASSPLKWVHTEAFF.

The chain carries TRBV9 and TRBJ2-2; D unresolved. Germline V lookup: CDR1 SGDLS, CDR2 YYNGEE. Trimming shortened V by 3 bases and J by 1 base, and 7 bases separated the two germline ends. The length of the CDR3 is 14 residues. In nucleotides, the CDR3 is TGTGCCAGCAGCGCGCCAAGGAACACCGGGGAGCTGTTTTTT. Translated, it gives CASSAPRNTGELFF.

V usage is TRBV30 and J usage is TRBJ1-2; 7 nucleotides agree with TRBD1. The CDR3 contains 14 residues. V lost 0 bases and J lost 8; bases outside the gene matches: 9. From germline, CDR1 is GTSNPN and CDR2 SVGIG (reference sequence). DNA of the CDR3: TGTGCCTGGAGTGTGCAAGGGGGCGCGTCGGGCTACACCTTC. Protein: CAWSVQGGASGYTF.

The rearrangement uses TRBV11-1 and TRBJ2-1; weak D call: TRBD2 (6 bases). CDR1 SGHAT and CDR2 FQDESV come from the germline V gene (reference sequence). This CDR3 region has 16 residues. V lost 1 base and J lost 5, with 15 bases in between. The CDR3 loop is CASSLVQGLPNNEQFF. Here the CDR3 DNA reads TGTGCCAGCAGCTTAGTTCAGGGACTCCCGAACAATGAGCAGTTCTTC.

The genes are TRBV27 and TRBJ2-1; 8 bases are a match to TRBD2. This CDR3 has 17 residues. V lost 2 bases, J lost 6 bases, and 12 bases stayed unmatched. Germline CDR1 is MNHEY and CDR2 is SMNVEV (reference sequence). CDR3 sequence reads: CASSLLSGARSRNEQFF. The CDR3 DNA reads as TGTGCCAGCAGTTTACTTAGCGGGGCACGTTCTCGCAATGAGCAGTTCTTC.

The CDR3 here is CASSPVGLTEAFF. The DNA of the CDR3 is TGTGCCAGCAGTCCCGTCGGACTGACTGAAGCTTTCTTT. The chain joins TRBV6-5 to TRBJ1-1; D uncertain. The V gene lost 5 bases and the J gene lost 5 bases, with 12 bases spanning the gap. Germline CDR1 and CDR2: MNHEY and SVGAGI. This CDR3 comprises 13 residues.

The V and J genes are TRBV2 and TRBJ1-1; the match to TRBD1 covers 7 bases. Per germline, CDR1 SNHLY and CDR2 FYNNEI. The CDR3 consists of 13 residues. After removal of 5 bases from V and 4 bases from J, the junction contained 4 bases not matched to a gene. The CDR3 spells CASSYRGGTEAFF. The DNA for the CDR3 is TGTGCCAGCAGTTACAGGGGAGGCACTGAAGCTTTCTTT.

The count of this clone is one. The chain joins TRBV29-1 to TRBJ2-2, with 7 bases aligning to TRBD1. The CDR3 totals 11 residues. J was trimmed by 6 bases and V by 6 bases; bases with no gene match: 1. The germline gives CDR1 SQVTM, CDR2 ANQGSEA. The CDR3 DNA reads TGCAGCGTCGGACAGGCCGGGGAGCTGTTTTTT. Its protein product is CSVGQAGELFF.

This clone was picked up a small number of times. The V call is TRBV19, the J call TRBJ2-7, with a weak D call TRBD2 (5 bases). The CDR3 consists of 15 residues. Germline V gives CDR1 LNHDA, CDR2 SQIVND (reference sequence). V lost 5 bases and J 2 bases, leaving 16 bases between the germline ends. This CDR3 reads CASSVVRTGTYEQYF. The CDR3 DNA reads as TGTGCCAGTAGTGTAGTTAGGACGGGAACCTACGAGCAGTACTTC.

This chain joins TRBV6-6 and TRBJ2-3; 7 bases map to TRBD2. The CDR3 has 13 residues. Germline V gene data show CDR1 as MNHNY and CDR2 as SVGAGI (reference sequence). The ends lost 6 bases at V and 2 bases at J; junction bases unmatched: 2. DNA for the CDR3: TGTGCCAGCAGCCGGGACTACACAGATACGCAGTATTTT. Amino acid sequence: CASSRDYTDTQYF.

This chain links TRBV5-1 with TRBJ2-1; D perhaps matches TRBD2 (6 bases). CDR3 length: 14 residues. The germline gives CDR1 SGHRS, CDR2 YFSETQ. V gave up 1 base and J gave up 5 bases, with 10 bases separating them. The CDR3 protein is CASSLPTSNNEQFF. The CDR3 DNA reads TGCGCCAGCAGCTTGCCGACTAGTAACAATGAGCAGTTCTTC.

The CDR3: CASRRGYNEQFF. The CDR3 bases are TGTGCCAGCAGAAGGGGGTACAATGAGCAGTTCTTC. The rearrangement joins TRBV7-9 to TRBJ2-1; possibly TRBD1 for D (6 bases). This CDR3 is built from 12 residues. Germline lookup yields CDR1 SEHNR and CDR2 FQNEAQ (reference sequence). The germline V and J ends were trimmed by 6 bases and 4 bases, with 7 bases remaining between them.

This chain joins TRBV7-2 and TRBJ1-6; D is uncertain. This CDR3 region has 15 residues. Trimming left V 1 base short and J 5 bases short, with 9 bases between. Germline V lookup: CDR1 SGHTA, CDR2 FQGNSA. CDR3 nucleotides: TGTGCCAGCAGCTTAGATTGGAACAATAATTCACCCCTCCACTTT. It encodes CASSLDWNNNSPLHF.

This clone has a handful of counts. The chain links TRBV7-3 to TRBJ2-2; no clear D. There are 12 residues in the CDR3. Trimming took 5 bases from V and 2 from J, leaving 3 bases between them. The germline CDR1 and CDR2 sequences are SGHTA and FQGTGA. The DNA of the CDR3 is TGTGCCAGCAGCGATAACACCGGGGAGCTGTTTTTT. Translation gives CASSDNTGELFF.